The source of this T cell receptor (beta chain) is a study of human T cells and chemical hapten exposure. This clonotype was found many times. Trimming shortened V by 1 base and J by 9 bases, and 8 bases separated the two germline ends. Per germline, CDR1 SGHRS and CDR2 YFSETQ. The CDR3 length is 12 residues. The time point denotes: patch test 1, 2 weeks after DPC sensitization. Treatment denoted: therapeutic diphenylcyclopropenone sensitization with weekly scalp DPC. Blood was collected ahead of every patch test applied. TCRdb re-derived calls from the RACE reads in MiXCR, one entry per CDR3 protein. The sample yields roughly 380,000 distinct CDR3 sequences, approximately 5% seen once.

This sequence joins TRBV5-1 and TRBJ2-1; a weak D match, TRBD2 (5 bases). The sample here was whole blood, taken in connection with sensitization to the hapten diphenylcyclopropenone (DPC). This receptor was obtained from a woman between 45 and 65 years old with alopecia areata. Some clones in this sample may be carry-over from other donors' samples. The CDR3 DNA reads as TGCGCCAGCAGCTTGACTAGGGTTGAGCAGTTCTTC. Amino acids: CASSLTRVEQFF. Variable domain in full (rest from reference TRBV5-1 and TRBJ2-1): KAGVTQTPRYLIKTRGQQVTLSCSPISGHRSVSWYQQTPGQGLQFLFEYFSETQRNKGNFPGRFSGRQFSNSRSEMNVSTLELGDSALYLCASSLTRVEQFFGPGTRLTVL.